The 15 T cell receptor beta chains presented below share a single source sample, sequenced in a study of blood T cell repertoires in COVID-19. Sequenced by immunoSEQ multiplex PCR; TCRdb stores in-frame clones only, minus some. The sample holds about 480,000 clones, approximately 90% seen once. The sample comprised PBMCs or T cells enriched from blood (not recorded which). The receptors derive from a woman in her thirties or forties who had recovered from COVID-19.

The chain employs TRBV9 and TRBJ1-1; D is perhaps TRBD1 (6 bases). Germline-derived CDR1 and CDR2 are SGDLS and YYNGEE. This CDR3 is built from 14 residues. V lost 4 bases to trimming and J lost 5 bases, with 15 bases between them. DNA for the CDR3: TGTGCCAGCAGCAACGACAGGTTCGGGACTGAAGCTTTCTTT. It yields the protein CASSNDRFGTEAFF.

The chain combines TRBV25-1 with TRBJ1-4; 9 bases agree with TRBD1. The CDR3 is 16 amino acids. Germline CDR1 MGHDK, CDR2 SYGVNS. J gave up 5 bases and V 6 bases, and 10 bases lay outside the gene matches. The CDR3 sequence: CASRGLGQGFNEKLFF. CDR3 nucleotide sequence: TGTGCCAGCAGGGGGTTGGGACAGGGTTTCAATGAAAAACTGTTTTTT.

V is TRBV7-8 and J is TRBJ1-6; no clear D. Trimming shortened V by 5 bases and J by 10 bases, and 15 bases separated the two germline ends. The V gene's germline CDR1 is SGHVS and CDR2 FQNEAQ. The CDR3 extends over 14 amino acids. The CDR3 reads CASSPRDFGSPLHF. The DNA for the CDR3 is TGTGCCAGCAGCCCGCGGGATTTTGGATCACCCCTCCACTTT.

The CDR3 sequence is CASRGLGAYEQYF. The CDR3 DNA sequence: TGTGCCAGCAGGGGACTAGGGGCCTACGAGCAGTACTTC. This chain joins TRBV12-3 or TRBV12-4 and TRBJ2-7; 8 bases map to TRBD2. V shed 6 bases and J 2 bases; nucleotides not matched to a gene: 3. The CDR3 has 13 residues.

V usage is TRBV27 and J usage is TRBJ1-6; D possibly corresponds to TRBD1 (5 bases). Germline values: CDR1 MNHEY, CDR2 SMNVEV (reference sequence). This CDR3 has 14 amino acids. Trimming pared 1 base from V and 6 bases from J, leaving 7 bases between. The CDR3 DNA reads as TGTGCCAGCAGTTTATGGGGCACTAATTCACCCCTCCACTTT. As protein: CASSLWGTNSPLHF.

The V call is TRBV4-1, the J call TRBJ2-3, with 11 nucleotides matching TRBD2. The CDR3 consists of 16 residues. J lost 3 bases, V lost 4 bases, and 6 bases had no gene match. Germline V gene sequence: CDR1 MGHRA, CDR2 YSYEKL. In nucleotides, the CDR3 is TGCGCCAGCAGCCCGATGACTAGCGGGATAACAGATACGCAGTATTTT. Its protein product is CASSPMTSGITDTQYF.

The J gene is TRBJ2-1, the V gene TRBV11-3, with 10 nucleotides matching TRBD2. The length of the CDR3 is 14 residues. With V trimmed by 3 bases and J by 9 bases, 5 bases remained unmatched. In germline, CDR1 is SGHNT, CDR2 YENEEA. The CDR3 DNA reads TGTGCCAGCAGCTTTAGCGGGAGGATAGGTGAGCAGTTCTTC. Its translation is CASSFSGRIGEQFF. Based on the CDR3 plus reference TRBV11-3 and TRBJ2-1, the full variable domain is EAGVVQSPRYKIIEKKQPVAFWCNPISGHNTLYWYLQNLGQGPELLIRYENEEAVDDSQLPKDRFSAERLKGVDSTLKIQPAELGDSAVYLCASSFSGRIGEQFFGPGTRLTVL.

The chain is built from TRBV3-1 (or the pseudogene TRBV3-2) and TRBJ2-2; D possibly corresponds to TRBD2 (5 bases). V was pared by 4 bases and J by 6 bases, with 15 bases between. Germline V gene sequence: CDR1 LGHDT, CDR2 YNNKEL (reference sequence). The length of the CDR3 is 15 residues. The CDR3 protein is CASSPRSRGSGELFF. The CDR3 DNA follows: TGTGCCAGCAGCCCCCGATCCCGAGGGTCCGGGGAGCTGTTTTTT.

In nucleotides, the CDR3 is TGCGCCAGCAGCTTGGCCTTGGGTAGCGGGAGGGCCCGCGAGCAGTACTTC. It yields the protein CASSLALGSGRAREQYF. The V and J genes are TRBV5-1 and TRBJ2-7; the match to TRBD2 covers 11 bases. The CDR3 extends over 17 amino acids. Germline V gene data show CDR1 as SGHRS and CDR2 as YFSETQ. The J segment lost 6 bases and the V segment lost 0 bases, leaving 11 bases of the junction unmatched.

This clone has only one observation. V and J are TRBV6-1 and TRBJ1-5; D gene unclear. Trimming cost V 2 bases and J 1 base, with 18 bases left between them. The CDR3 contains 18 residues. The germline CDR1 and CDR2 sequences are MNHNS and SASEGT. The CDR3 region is CASSEFPPTVGSNQPQHF. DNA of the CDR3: TGTGCCAGCAGTGAATTTCCCCCCACAGTTGGAAGCAATCAGCCCCAGCATTTT.

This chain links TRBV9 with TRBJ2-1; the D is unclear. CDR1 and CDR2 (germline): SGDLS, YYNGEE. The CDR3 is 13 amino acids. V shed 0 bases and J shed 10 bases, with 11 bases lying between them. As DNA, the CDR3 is TGTGCCAGCAGCGTAGTGGGCCGTGGGGAGCAGTTCTTC. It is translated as CASSVVGRGEQFF.

The CDR3 DNA sequence: TGTGCCACTTACCTAAATCGGGCAGATACGCAGTATTTT. Translation gives CATYLNRADTQYF. V is TRBV6-5 and J is TRBJ2-3; the D is unclear. The CDR3 length is 13 residues. Trimming pared 10 bases from V and 4 bases from J, leaving 15 bases between. Germline V lookup: CDR1 MNHEY, CDR2 SVGAGI.

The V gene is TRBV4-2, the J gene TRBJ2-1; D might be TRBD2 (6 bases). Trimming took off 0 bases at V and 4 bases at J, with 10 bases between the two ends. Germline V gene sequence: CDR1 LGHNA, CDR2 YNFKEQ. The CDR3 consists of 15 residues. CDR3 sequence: CASSQESLAYNEQFF. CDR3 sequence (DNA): TGTGCCAGCAGCCAAGAGTCACTAGCATACAATGAGCAGTTCTTC.

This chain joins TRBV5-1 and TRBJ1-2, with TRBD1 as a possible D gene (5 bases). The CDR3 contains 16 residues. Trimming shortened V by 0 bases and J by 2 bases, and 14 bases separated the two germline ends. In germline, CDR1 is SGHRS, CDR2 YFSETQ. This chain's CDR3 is CASSLEFWGANYGYTF. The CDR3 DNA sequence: TGCGCCAGCAGCTTGGAGTTTTGGGGCGCAAACTATGGCTACACCTTC.

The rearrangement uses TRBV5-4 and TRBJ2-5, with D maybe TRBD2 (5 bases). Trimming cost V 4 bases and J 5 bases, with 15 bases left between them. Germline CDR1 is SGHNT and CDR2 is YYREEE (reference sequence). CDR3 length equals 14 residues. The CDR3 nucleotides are TGTGCCAGCAGCCAGAGGACGGGATCGGAGACCCAGTACTTC. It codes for CASSQRTGSETQYF.